These 20 T cell receptor beta chains share one sample of origin, sequenced in a study of cytomegalovirus exposure and HLA in healthy donors. The PCR was carried out with 60 Vbeta primers and 13 Jbeta primers. Assay used: immunoSEQ multiplex PCR; TCRdb lists only in-frame clones, some missing. The sample includes around 130,000 clones, about 74% of them seen just once. The material sequenced was PBMCs. All receptors come from a woman aged 55-70 years in good health and CMV-seronegative.

The J gene is TRBJ2-3, the V gene TRBV6-1; 10 bases are shared with TRBD2. This CDR3 comprises 17 residues. With V trimmed by 3 bases and J by 3 bases, 9 bases remained unmatched. The germline V gene encodes CDR1 MNHNS and CDR2 SASEGT. This CDR3 reads CASSEGWVAGGTDTQYF. CDR3 nucleotides: TGTGCCAGCAGTGAGGGTTGGGTAGCGGGGGGTACAGATACGCAGTATTTT.

This chain links TRBV27 with TRBJ2-1; 10 bases are a match to TRBD2. The CDR3 length is 15 residues. J was trimmed by 9 bases and V by 5 bases; bases with no gene match: 10. Germline V gene data show CDR1 as MNHEY and CDR2 as SMNVEV (reference sequence). This CDR3 reads CASSQPGLAHIEQFF. The CDR3 region has the DNA TGTGCCAGCAGTCAACCGGGACTAGCGCATATTGAGCAGTTCTTC.

The V call is TRBV2, the J call TRBJ2-7, with D perhaps TRBD2 (5 bases). This CDR3 contains 16 residues. Germline loops: CDR1 SNHLY, CDR2 FYNNEI. Trimming removed 6 bases from V and 2 bases from J, with 20 bases in between. As DNA, the CDR3 is TGTGCCAGCAGCCATAGGAGGACCGACCGCACCTACGAGCAGTACTTC. Its translation: CASSHRRTDRTYEQYF. Complete variable domain (other parts from reference TRBV2 and TRBJ2-7): EPEVTQTPSHQVTQMGQEVILRCVPISNHLYFYWYRQILGQKVEFLVSFYNNEISEKSEIFDDQFSVERPDGSNFTLKIRSTKLEDSAMYFCASSHRRTDRTYEQYFGPGTRLTVT.

The chain uses TRBV4-1 and TRBJ1-4; maybe TRBD1 (5 bases). The germline V gene encodes CDR1 MGHRA and CDR2 YSYEKL. The CDR3 runs to 15 residues. With 1 base removed from V and 6 bases from J, the gap between germline ends came to 12 bases. The CDR3 is CASSQVVGGDEKLFF. CDR3 bases: TGCGCCAGCAGCCAAGTAGTTGGGGGGGATGAAAAACTGTTTTTT.

V is TRBV18 and J is TRBJ1-1, with D perhaps matching TRBD1 (6 bases). The CDR3 loop spans 18 amino acids. Looked up from germline, CDR1 is KGHSH and CDR2 is LQKENI. Trimming removed 1 base from V and 0 bases from J, with 18 bases in between. CDR3 residues: CASSPRLSSGGMNTEAFF. In nucleotides, the CDR3 is TGTGCCAGCTCACCACGACTCTCATCGGGGGGCATGAACACTGAAGCTTTCTTT.

The chain has TRBV18 and TRBJ1-1, with TRBD1 matching 7 bases. The CDR3 loop spans 14 amino acids. The V gene end was trimmed by 6 bases and the J gene end by 5 bases; junction bases not matched to a gene: 9. Looked up from germline, CDR1 is KGHSH and CDR2 is LQKENI. The DNA of the CDR3 is TGTGCCAGCTCGAGACAGGGTGAGGTAACTGAAGCTTTCTTT. Translating gives CASSRQGEVTEAFF.

The J gene is TRBJ2-5, the V gene TRBV11-1, with D possibly being TRBD1 (5 bases). The germline V and J ends were trimmed by 7 bases and 5 bases, with 20 bases remaining between them. This CDR3 region has 15 residues. Germline-derived CDR1 and CDR2 are SGHAT and FQDESV (reference sequence). As DNA, the CDR3 is TGTGCCAGCAAAAGAAGCCCAGGGTTTGAGGAGACCCAGTACTTC. It is translated as CASKRSPGFEETQYF.

The chain recombines TRBV2 with TRBJ2-5; perhaps TRBD2 as D (6 bases). V was clipped by 4 bases and J by 2 bases, with 11 bases between them. Germline V gene data show CDR1 as SNHLY and CDR2 as FYNNEI. The CDR3 covers 14 residues. The CDR3 sequence: CASSGLGGQETQYF. As DNA, the CDR3 is TGTGCCAGCAGTGGATTGGGGGGTCAAGAGACCCAGTACTTC.

This chain links TRBV5-5 with TRBJ2-7; possible D gene TRBD2, 6 bases. Trimming cost V 3 bases and J 3 bases, with 16 bases left between them. This CDR3 contains 15 residues. CDR1 is SGHKS, CDR2 YYEKEE, per germline (reference sequence). The CDR3 bases are TGTGCCAGCAGCTCGGGAGACAGTTGGGGCTACGAGCAGTACTTC. Its translation is CASSSGDSWGYEQYF.

The chain employs TRBV15 and TRBJ2-3, with TRBD1 matching 7 bases. The CDR3 is 15 residues long. V gave up 4 bases and J gave up 8 bases; unmatched junction bases: 12. From germline, CDR1 is LNHNV and CDR2 YYDKDF (reference sequence). CDR3 DNA: TGTGCCACCAGCAAGGGACAGTGGGATGGAGGTACGCAGTATTTT. This encodes CATSKGQWDGGTQYF.

This rearrangement joins TRBV5-4 to TRBJ2-1; 12 positions match TRBD2. The CDR3 loop spans 18 amino acids. The J segment lost 0 bases and the V segment lost 4 bases, leaving 8 bases of the junction unmatched. Germline lookup yields CDR1 SGHNT and CDR2 YYREEE (reference sequence). The CDR3 region is CASSRRLAGVISYNEQFF. The CDR3 region has the DNA TGTGCCAGCAGCCGTCGACTAGCGGGAGTAATCTCCTACAATGAGCAGTTCTTC.

This clone was observed a handful of times. The gene calls are TRBV18 and TRBJ2-1; 9 nucleotides line up with TRBD1. The CDR3 runs 14 residues. J gave up 8 bases and V 5 bases, and 7 bases lay outside the gene matches. Germline V gives CDR1 KGHSH, CDR2 LQKENI. This CDR3 is CASSGQGWRYEQFF. The CDR3 DNA reads TGTGCCAGCTCAGGACAGGGGTGGAGGTATGAGCAGTTCTTC.

The chain has TRBV6-1 and TRBJ2-7, with 9 nucleotides matching TRBD1. The CDR3 extends over 14 amino acids. Germline loops: CDR1 MNHNS, CDR2 SASEGT. Trimming at V came to 8 bases and at J to 6 bases, leaving 11 bases not matched to a gene. In nucleotides, the CDR3 is TGTGCCAGCCTGTCCGGGACAGGGAAATTCGAGCAGTACTTC. Encoded protein: CASLSGTGKFEQYF.

This clone was observed a few times. The V and J genes are TRBV6-6 and TRBJ1-5; maybe TRBD1 (6 bases). The CDR3 has 14 residues. Germline-derived CDR1 and CDR2 are MNHNY and SVGAGI (reference sequence). V lost 0 bases and J 7 bases, leaving 10 bases between the germline ends. The CDR3 loop reads CASSYSTGSQPQHF. DNA for the CDR3: TGTGCCAGCAGTTACTCGACAGGAAGCCAGCCCCAGCATTTT.

V is TRBV2 and J is TRBJ1-3; tentative D call: TRBD1 (5 bases). Trimming left V 8 bases short and J 4 bases short, with 21 bases between. Germline loops: CDR1 SNHLY, CDR2 FYNNEI. The CDR3 has 16 amino acids. The CDR3 DNA follows: TGTGCCAGCCGGGCCCCCCAGGGTGGTATCGGAAACACCATATATTTT. Translation gives CASRAPQGGIGNTIYF.

This clone appeared a single time. The genes are TRBV11-2 and TRBJ1-2, with 7 bases matching TRBD1. In germline, CDR1 is SGHAT, CDR2 FQNNGV. The V and J ends lost 4 bases and 2 bases, in that order; junction bases with no gene match: 16. The CDR3 is 18 amino acids. CDR3 DNA: TGTGCCAGCAGCTCCCCCTTCCAGGGACAGCCAGCCAACTATGGCTACACCTTC. Its translation is CASSSPFQGQPANYGYTF. Drawing the rest from reference TRBV11-2 and TRBJ1-2, the complete variable domain is EAGVAQSPRYKIIEKRQSVAFWCNPISGHATLYWYQQILGQGPKLLIQFQNNGVVDDSQLPKDRFSAERLKGVDSTLKIQPAKLEDSAVYLCASSSPFQGQPANYGYTFGSGTRLTVV.

This clone was recorded once. This sequence joins TRBV19 and TRBJ1-5, with D maybe TRBD1 (5 bases). This CDR3 region has 19 residues. Germline-derived CDR1 and CDR2 are LNHDA and SQIVND (reference sequence). Between the trimmed V and J ends, which lost 7 bases and 1 base, there was a span of 26 bases. CDR3 sequence: CASTLHHLGGTSSNQPQHF. The CDR3 DNA follows: TGTGCCAGTACCCTCCACCATCTCGGGGGGACGTCAAGCAATCAGCCCCAGCATTTT.

V is TRBV4-1 and J is TRBJ2-7; D might be TRBD2 (6 bases). The CDR3 consists of 14 residues. Deletions cut 8 bases from V and 6 bases from J, with 20 bases between. Germline V gene data show CDR1 as MGHRA and CDR2 as YSYEKL. CDR3 sequence (DNA): TGCGCCAGCGCCCAAGGACCGGGGGTGGTCGAGCAGTACTTC. Amino acid sequence: CASAQGPGVVEQYF.

The chain links TRBV7-3 to TRBJ2-1; TRBD2 agrees at 9 bases. Per germline, CDR1 SGHTA and CDR2 FQGTGA. The CDR3 covers 15 residues. Trimming removed 5 bases from V and 6 bases from J; junction bases left unmatched: 8. The CDR3 DNA sequence: TGTGCCAGCAGCCGTAGCGGGGGAAAATTCAATGAGCAGTTCTTC. Amino acids: CASSRSGGKFNEQFF. Supplemented by reference TRBV7-3 and TRBJ2-1, the full variable domain reads GAGVSQTPSNKVTEKGKYVELRCDPISGHTALYWYRQSLGQGPEFLIYFQGTGAADDSGLPNDRFFAVRPEGSVSTLKIQRTERGDSAVYLCASSRSGGKFNEQFFGPGTRLTVL.

The chain employs TRBV6-5 and TRBJ1-2; TRBD1 is a possible D gene (5 bases). The CDR3 totals 12 residues. Germline CDR1 and CDR2: MNHEY and SVGAGI. V gave up 4 bases and J gave up 3 bases, with 6 bases separating them. The CDR3 nucleotides read TGTGCCAGCAGTTCGGGGGACTATGGCTACACCTTC. Its protein is CASSSGDYGYTF.